This TCR beta chain appears in the sequencing data of a study of T cells in Graves' hyperthyroidism and ophthalmopathy. This clonotype was seen ten or more times. There were TCR beta CDR3 regions amplified from RNA transcripts. The HTBI primer set was used in a first-round RT-PCR of the TCR CDR3. One entry per CDR3 protein, called by TCRdb with MiXCR from the multiplex PCR reads. Here the sample spans around 600,000 distinct CDR3 sequences, approximately 16% being singletons. This CDR3 has 13 amino acids. V lost 3 bases and J 8 bases, leaving 11 bases between the germline ends. Germline V CDR1 and CDR2: LGHDT, YNNKEL (reference sequence).

The sequenced sample consisted of blood. This clonotype originated in a woman aged 40 to 50 with Graves' ophthalmopathy. V is TRBV3-1 and J is TRBJ2-1; D is undetermined. CDR3 region: CASSHSDQHEQFF. CDR3 sequence (DNA): TGTGCCAGCAGCCACTCGGACCAGCATGAGCAGTTCTTC.